The 30 T cell receptor beta chains listed next were all sequenced from one sample in a study of T cells in Graves' hyperthyroidism and ophthalmopathy. RNA transcripts gave rise to amplified TCR beta CDR3 regions. The study used the HTBI primer set for a first-round RT-PCR of the TCR CDR3. In TCRdb, the multiplex PCR reads were re-called with MiXCR into one record per CDR3 protein. The sample includes about 420,000 distinct CDR3 sequences, approximately 15% of them seen just once. Sequencing was carried out using blood. All receptors come from a woman aged 18-30 years with Graves' hyperthyroidism.

This clonotype was counted a few times. The rearrangement links TRBV7-6 to TRBJ2-1; 10 bases align to TRBD1. The CDR3 sequence is 15 residues long. Germline loops: CDR1 SGHVS, CDR2 FNYEAQ. The V and J ends lost 2 bases and 7 bases, in that order; junction bases with no gene match: 5. This chain's CDR3 is CASSLWDRGRNEQFF. The DNA for the CDR3 is TGTGCCAGCAGCTTATGGGACAGGGGTCGGAATGAGCAGTTCTTC.

The rearrangement uses TRBV5-1 and TRBJ1-1; D unresolved. V lost 2 bases to trimming and J lost 6 bases, with 14 bases between them. The CDR3 contains 14 residues. Germline V gene sequence: CDR1 SGHRS, CDR2 YFSETQ. CDR3: CASSFAEPGAEAFF. CDR3 bases: TGCGCCAGCAGCTTCGCAGAACCTGGGGCTGAAGCTTTCTTT.

This clonotype has just a few counts. The chain recombines TRBV20-1 with TRBJ2-2; TRBD2 matches at 10 bases. The CDR3 length is 12 residues. J gave up 15 bases and V 3 bases, and 7 bases lay outside the gene matches. Germline V CDR1 and CDR2: DFQATT, SNEGSKA (reference sequence). The CDR3 region is CSASRPSGSMFF. In DNA form, the CDR3 reads TGCAGTGCTAGCCGGCCTAGCGGGAGCATGTTTTTT.

The rearrangement joins TRBV9 to TRBJ1-1; 12 nucleotides line up with TRBD1. V shed 0 bases, J shed 11 bases, and the junction held 5 bases outside the gene matches. This CDR3 has 14 residues. The germline gives CDR1 SGDLS, CDR2 YYNGEE. CDR3 in amino acids: CASSVEGQGAGAFF. CDR3 bases: TGTGCCAGCAGCGTAGAGGGACAGGGGGCGGGCGCTTTCTTT.

This clonotype was picked up a small number of times. The chain couples TRBV20-1 to TRBJ2-3; TRBD2 might be the D (5 bases). Germline V gene lookup returns CDR1 DFQATT and CDR2 SNEGSKA (reference sequence). The CDR3 has 11 amino acids. V lost 3 bases to trimming and J lost 5 bases, with 6 bases between them. The CDR3 DNA is TGCAGTGCTAGTCGGGGAGATACGCAGTATTTT. Amino acid sequence: CSASRGDTQYF.

This clonotype has at least ten counts. V is TRBV6-5 and J is TRBJ1-5; D might be TRBD1 (6 bases). The germline V and J ends were trimmed by 5 bases and 0 bases, with 11 bases remaining between them. The CDR3 totals 15 residues. The germline CDR1 and CDR2 sequences are MNHEY and SVGAGI. CDR3 residues: CASSTDRGSNQPQHF. CDR3 DNA sequence: TGTGCCAGCAGTACGGACAGAGGTAGCAATCAGCCCCAGCATTTT.

A word on this clonotype: A junction boundary mismatches the germline segment, possibly from a read error. The chain has TRBV25-1 and TRBJ2-7; 9 bases match TRBD1. The CDR3 is 15 amino acids. Germline CDR1 MGHDK, CDR2 SYGVNS. CDR3 sequence reads: CASGELGTGCYEQYF. CDR3 sequence (DNA): TGTGCCAGCGGTGAATTAGGGACAGGGTGCTACGAGCAGTACTTC.

This clonotype has ten or more counts. The V and J genes are TRBV29-1 and TRBJ2-1; weak D call: TRBD1 (6 bases). Germline V lookup: CDR1 SQVTM, CDR2 ANQGSEA. The V end lost 3 bases, the J end lost 0 bases, and 9 bases lay between the germline ends. The CDR3 consists of 14 residues. CDR3 in DNA: TGCAGCGTTGATGGGGGCAGCTCCTACAATGAGCAGTTCTTC. Residues: CSVDGGSSYNEQFF.

V is TRBV10-3 and J is TRBJ1-1; TRBD1 matches 7 bases. Trimming at V came to 6 bases and at J to 3 bases, leaving 13 bases not matched to a gene. Germline V CDR1 and CDR2: ENHRY, SYGVKD. The CDR3 has 16 residues. The CDR3 DNA follows: TGTGCCATCAGGACAGGGATCCAGTGGAGGGACACTGAAGCTTTCTTT. Translation: CAIRTGIQWRDTEAFF.

This clonotype was counted at least ten times. This rearrangement joins TRBV7-2 to TRBJ2-1, with D tentatively TRBD1 (5 bases). The CDR3 runs 14 residues. Germline CDR1 and CDR2: SGHTA and FQGNSA. The V gene lost 5 bases and the J gene lost 8 bases, with 16 bases spanning the gap. The CDR3 DNA reads TGTGCCAGCAGCCCAAGGGGCGGTGGACATGAGCAGTTCTTC. It codes for CASSPRGGGHEQFF.

This clonotype occurred many times. The chain is built from TRBV18 and TRBJ1-2; D may be TRBD1 (5 bases). The germline CDR1 and CDR2 sequences are KGHSH and LQKENI. CDR3 length: 13 amino acids. Trimming took 0 bases from V and 8 from J, leaving 10 bases between them. CDR3 region: CASSPPSRGGYTF. The CDR3 DNA reads as TGTGCCAGCTCACCACCGAGCCGGGGCGGCTACACCTTC.

The chain combines TRBV5-1 with TRBJ1-2; D is possibly TRBD1 (5 bases). Germline V lookup: CDR1 SGHRS, CDR2 YFSETQ. The V gene lost 0 bases and the J gene lost 0 bases, with 12 bases spanning the gap. The CDR3 spans 16 residues. The CDR3 coding sequence is TGCGCCAGCAGCTTGGGAAGCGGCAGGGCTAACTATGGCTACACCTTC. Its protein is CASSLGSGRANYGYTF.

This clonotype has just a few counts. The chain joins TRBV27 to TRBJ2-2; perhaps TRBD2 as D (6 bases). The CDR3 covers 15 residues. Trimming shortened V by 6 bases and J by 5 bases, and 16 bases separated the two germline ends. Germline assignment: CDR1 MNHEY and CDR2 SMNVEV (reference sequence). The CDR3 nucleotides are TGTGCCAGCAGCCCCTCCCTTGGGACTACCGGGGAGCTGTTTTTT. Translated: CASSPSLGTTGELFF.

In its sample, this clonotype was seen many times. This chain joins TRBV12-5 and TRBJ2-1, with D unclear. Germline V gene data show CDR1 as LGHNT and CDR2 as FRNRAP. The CDR3 spans 12 residues. Trimming took off 0 bases at V and 10 bases at J, with 7 bases between the two ends. The CDR3 sequence: CASGLVDGEQFF. The CDR3 DNA follows: TGTGCTAGTGGTTTGGTAGACGGCGAGCAGTTCTTC.

At least ten counts were recorded for this clonotype. This sequence joins TRBV2 and TRBJ2-1; unclear D gene. Between the trimmed V and J ends, which lost 8 bases and 8 bases, there was a span of 10 bases. Per the germline V gene, CDR1 is SNHLY and CDR2 is FYNNEI. CDR3 size: 11 residues. The DNA of the CDR3 is TGTGCCAGCGGGCCGCTCTATGAGCAGTTCTTC. Protein product: CASGPLYEQFF.

V and J are TRBV29-1 and TRBJ2-5; 8 nucleotides align to TRBD1. J gave up 0 bases and V 2 bases, and 5 bases lay outside the gene matches. Germline lookup yields CDR1 SQVTM and CDR2 ANQGSEA. The CDR3 runs 15 residues. The CDR3 reads CSVERQGLYQETQYF. In DNA form, the CDR3 reads TGCAGCGTTGAAAGACAGGGGTTGTACCAAGAGACCCAGTACTTC.

The V call is TRBV10-3, the J call TRBJ2-7, with D possibly matching TRBD2 (6 bases). Looked up from germline, CDR1 is ENHRY and CDR2 is SYGVKD. Trimming stripped 1 base from V and 3 bases from J, with 10 bases between. The length of the CDR3 is 14 residues. The CDR3 is CAISEYGGGYEQYF. CDR3 DNA: TGTGCCATCAGTGAGTATGGGGGAGGCTACGAGCAGTACTTC.

The chain has TRBV4-2 and TRBJ2-3; 11 bases agree with TRBD2. The V segment lost 1 base and the J segment 6 bases; nucleotides outside the gene matches: 6. Germline CDR1 reads LGHNA; CDR2 reads YNFKEQ. The CDR3 contains 16 residues. The CDR3 sequence: CASSQVTSGITDTQYF. CDR3 DNA: TGTGCCAGCAGCCAAGTGACTAGCGGGATTACGGATACGCAGTATTTT.

J is TRBJ2-1 and V is TRBV10-3, with D possibly TRBD2 on 5 matching bases. Trimming shortened V by 4 bases and J by 5 bases, and 15 bases separated the two germline ends. Germline values: CDR1 ENHRY, CDR2 SYGVKD. The CDR3 spans 15 residues. Here the CDR3 DNA reads TGTGCCATCAGTGCGATGGACTGGAAAAACAATGAGCAGTTCTTC. Translating gives CAISAMDWKNNEQFF.

This clonotype has a count of ten or more. This chain links TRBV28 with TRBJ2-3, with D possibly called TRBD1 or TRBD2 (6 bases each). V shed 5 bases and J shed 0 bases, with 15 bases lying between them. CDR3 length: 16 residues. CDR1 is MDHEN, CDR2 SYDVKM, per germline. The CDR3 sequence is CASSPLGGYSTDTQYF. The CDR3 DNA reads as TGTGCCAGCAGTCCCCTCGGGGGCTATAGCACAGATACGCAGTATTTT.

This clonotype was seen a few times. The V and J genes are TRBV5-4 and TRBJ2-7; D possibly corresponds to TRBD2 (6 bases). Germline CDR1 is SGHNT and CDR2 is YYREEE (reference sequence). Between the trimmed V and J ends, which lost 3 bases and 6 bases, there was a span of 13 bases. The CDR3 runs to 13 residues. The CDR3 spells CASSSLAFGEQYF. The CDR3, as DNA: TGTGCCAGCAGCTCACTAGCATTCGGCGAGCAGTACTTC.

This chain links TRBV28 with TRBJ2-5; TRBD2 might be the D (6 bases). This CDR3 has 15 amino acids. Germline V gene sequence: CDR1 MDHEN, CDR2 SYDVKM. Trimming removed 5 bases from V and 5 bases from J, with 18 bases in between. Here the CDR3 DNA reads TGTGCCAGCAGTAGTACCGCGGGGCGGGGCGAGACCCAGTACTTC. Residues: CASSSTAGRGETQYF.

This clonotype occurred many times. The chain couples TRBV12-3 or TRBV12-4 to TRBJ2-3; D unclear. The CDR3 is 14 amino acids. Trimming pared 8 bases from V and 3 bases from J, leaving 15 bases between. CDR3 protein: CASSRNGVTDTQYF. The CDR3 DNA reads TGTGCCAGCTCGAGGAACGGCGTGACAGATACGCAGTATTTT.

This clonotype was counted a few times. The V gene is TRBV6-6, the J gene TRBJ1-5, with D tentatively TRBD1 (5 bases). Germline V gene lookup returns CDR1 MNHNY and CDR2 SVGAGI (reference sequence). The germline V and J ends were trimmed by 2 bases and 4 bases, with 9 bases remaining between them. This CDR3 has 14 residues. CDR3 loop: CASSYGRVNQPQHF. CDR3 DNA sequence: TGTGCCAGCAGTTACGGCAGGGTTAATCAGCCCCAGCATTTT.

This clonotype was counted ten times or more. The chain carries TRBV28 and TRBJ1-1, with no clear D. This CDR3 has 15 amino acids. In germline, CDR1 is MDHEN, CDR2 SYDVKM. The germline V and J ends were trimmed by 7 bases and 0 bases, with 15 bases remaining between them. CDR3 DNA sequence: TGTGCCAGCAACCCGGCCCGACTCTTGAACACTGAAGCTTTCTTT. Translating gives CASNPARLLNTEAFF. Complete variable domain (other parts from reference TRBV28 and TRBJ1-1): DVKVTQSSRYLVKRTGEKVFLECVQDMDHENMFWYRQDPGLGLRLIYFSYDVKMKEKGDIPEGYSVSREKKERFSLILESASTNQTSMYLCASNPARLLNTEAFFGQGTRLTVV.

This clonotype was recorded many times. The CDR3 bases are TGTGCCAGCAGCTCAGGGTGGGGAAACACTGAAGCTTTCTTT. Translating it yields CASSSGWGNTEAFF. The rearrangement joins TRBV7-2 to TRBJ1-1; possibly TRBD1 for D (5 bases). V lost 4 bases and J lost 2, with 11 bases in between. Looked up from germline, CDR1 is SGHTA and CDR2 is FQGNSA. The CDR3 has 14 amino acids.

This clonotype turned up a few times. V usage is TRBV4-2 and J usage is TRBJ1-3, with D unclear. Germline V gives CDR1 LGHNA, CDR2 YNFKEQ. The CDR3 is made up of 17 amino acids. The V gene lost 2 bases and the J gene lost 0 bases, with 14 bases spanning the gap. The chain's CDR3 is CASSQSSLFASGNTIYF. The CDR3 bases are TGTGCCAGCAGCCAATCCTCGTTATTTGCCTCTGGAAACACCATATATTTT.

This clonotype was seen more than once but under ten times. This chain joins TRBV7-9 and TRBJ2-7; TRBD2 might be the D (6 bases). The V gene's germline CDR1 is SEHNR and CDR2 FQNEAQ (reference sequence). The germline V and J ends were trimmed by 5 bases and 3 bases, with 11 bases remaining between them. The CDR3 consists of 13 residues. The CDR3 reads CASSREYDYEQYF. For the CDR3, the DNA is TGTGCCAGCAGCCGGGAGTATGACTACGAGCAGTACTTC.

This clonotype was detected ten times or more. The chain carries TRBV5-1 and TRBJ2-7, with 7 bases matching TRBD1. This CDR3 comprises 15 residues. CDR1 is SGHRS, CDR2 YFSETQ, per germline. V lost 4 bases to trimming and J lost 1 base; unmatched junction nucleotides: 8. The CDR3 bases are TGCGCCAGCAGCGGCGGACAGGCCACATCCTACGAGCAGTACTTC. It specifies CASSGGQATSYEQYF.

A few counts support this clonotype. The chain is built from TRBV5-1 and TRBJ1-5, with D possibly being TRBD1 (5 bases). This CDR3 is built from 15 residues. Per germline, CDR1 SGHRS and CDR2 YFSETQ. The V gene lost 1 base and the J gene lost 0 bases, with 8 bases spanning the gap. The CDR3 is CASSLMGVSNQPQHF. The CDR3, as DNA: TGCGCCAGCAGCTTGATGGGGGTTAGCAATCAGCCCCAGCATTTT.